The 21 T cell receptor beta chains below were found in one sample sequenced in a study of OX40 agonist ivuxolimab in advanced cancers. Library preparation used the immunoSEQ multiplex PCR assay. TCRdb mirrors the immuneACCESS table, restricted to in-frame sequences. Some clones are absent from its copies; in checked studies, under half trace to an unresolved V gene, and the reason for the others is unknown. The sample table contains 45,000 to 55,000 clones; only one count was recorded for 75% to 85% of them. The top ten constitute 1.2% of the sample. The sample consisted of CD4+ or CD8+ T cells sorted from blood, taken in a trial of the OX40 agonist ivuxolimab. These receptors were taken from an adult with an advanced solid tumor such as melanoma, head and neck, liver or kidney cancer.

CDR3 nucleotide sequence: TGTGCCAGTAGTTCGAATACAGGGGCAGATACGCAGTATTTT. Translated, it gives CASSSNTGADTQYF. The rearrangement links TRBV19 to TRBJ2-3, with TRBD1 matching 7 bases. The junction had 6 bases not matched to a gene; V was cut back by 5 bases and J by 4 bases. The CDR3 loop spans 14 amino acids. Germline values: CDR1 LNHDA, CDR2 SQIVND (reference sequence).

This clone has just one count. CDR3 region: CASSLTTALSSYNEQFF. In DNA form, the CDR3 reads TGTGCCAGCAGTTTAACGACAGCGCTAAGCTCCTACAATGAGCAGTTCTTC. This chain joins TRBV27 and TRBJ2-1; possible D gene TRBD1, 5 bases. Trimming pared 2 bases from V and 0 bases from J, leaving 14 bases between. This CDR3 is built from 17 residues. Germline V lookup: CDR1 MNHEY, CDR2 SMNVEV (reference sequence).

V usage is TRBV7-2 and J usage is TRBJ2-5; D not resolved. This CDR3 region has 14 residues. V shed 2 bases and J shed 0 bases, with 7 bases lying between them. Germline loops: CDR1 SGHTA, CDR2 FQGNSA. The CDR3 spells CASSLLSHQETQYF. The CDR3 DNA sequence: TGTGCCAGCAGCTTACTGTCGCACCAAGAGACCCAGTACTTC.

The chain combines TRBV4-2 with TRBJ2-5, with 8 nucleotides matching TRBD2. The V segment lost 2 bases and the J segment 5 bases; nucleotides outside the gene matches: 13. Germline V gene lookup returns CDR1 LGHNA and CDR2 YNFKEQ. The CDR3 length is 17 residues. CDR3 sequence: CASSQLSGVAGSETQYF. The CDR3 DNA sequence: TGTGCCAGCAGCCAACTTTCCGGGGTAGCGGGGAGTGAGACCCAGTACTTC.

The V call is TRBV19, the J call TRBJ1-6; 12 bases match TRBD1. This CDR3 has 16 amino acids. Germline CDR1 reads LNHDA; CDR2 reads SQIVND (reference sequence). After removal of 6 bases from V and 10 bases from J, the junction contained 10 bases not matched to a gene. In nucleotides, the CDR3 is TGTGCCAGTAGCAACCTCGGGACAGGGGGCGAATCACCCCTCCACTTT. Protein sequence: CASSNLGTGGESPLHF. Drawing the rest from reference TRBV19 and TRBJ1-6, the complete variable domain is DGGITQSPKYLFRKEGQNVTLSCEQNLNHDAMYWYRQDPGQGLRLIYYSQIVNDFQKGDIAEGYSVSREKKESFPLTVTSAQKNPTAFYLCASSNLGTGGESPLHFGNGTRLTVT.

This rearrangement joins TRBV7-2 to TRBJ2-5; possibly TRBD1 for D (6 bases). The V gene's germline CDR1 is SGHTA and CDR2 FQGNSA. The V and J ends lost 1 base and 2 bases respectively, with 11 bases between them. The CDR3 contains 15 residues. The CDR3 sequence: CASSLVIGQQETQYF. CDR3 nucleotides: TGTGCCAGCAGCTTAGTGATAGGACAGCAAGAGACCCAGTACTTC.

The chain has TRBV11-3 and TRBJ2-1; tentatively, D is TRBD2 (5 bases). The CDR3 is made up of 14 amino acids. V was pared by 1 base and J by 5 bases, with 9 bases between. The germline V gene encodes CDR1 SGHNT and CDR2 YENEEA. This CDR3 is CASSLGRANNEQFF. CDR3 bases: TGTGCCAGCAGCTTAGGGCGGGCTAACAATGAGCAGTTCTTC.

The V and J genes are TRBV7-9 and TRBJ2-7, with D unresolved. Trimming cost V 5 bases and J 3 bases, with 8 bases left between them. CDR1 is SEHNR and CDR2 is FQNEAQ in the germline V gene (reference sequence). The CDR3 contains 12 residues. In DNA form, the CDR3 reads TGTGCCAGCAGCGTATGGGGCTACGAGCAGTACTTC. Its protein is CASSVWGYEQYF.

Written as DNA, the CDR3 is TGTGCCAGCTCACCCTCGACAGGGGCGAGTCAGCCCCAGCATTTT. Translating it yields CASSPSTGASQPQHF. The chain carries TRBV18 and TRBJ1-5; 8 bases line up with TRBD1. The CDR3 length is 15 residues. Germline V lookup: CDR1 KGHSH, CDR2 LQKENI. The V segment lost 3 bases and the J segment 6 bases; nucleotides outside the gene matches: 7.

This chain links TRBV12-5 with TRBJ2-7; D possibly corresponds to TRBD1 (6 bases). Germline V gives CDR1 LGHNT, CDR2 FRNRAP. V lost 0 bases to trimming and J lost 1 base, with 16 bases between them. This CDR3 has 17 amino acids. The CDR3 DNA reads TGTGCTAGTGGTTTGGTCTTAGGGTTGGGGGCATCCTACGAGCAGTACTTC. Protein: CASGLVLGLGASYEQYF.

Written as DNA, the CDR3 is TGTGCCAGCTCTTTTTACGGGGGGCAGGACACTGAAGCTTTCTTT. This sequence encodes CASSFYGGQDTEAFF. The chain joins TRBV18 to TRBJ1-1; TRBD1 is a possible D gene (6 bases). CDR1 KGHSH and CDR2 LQKENI come from the germline V gene. The CDR3 is made up of 15 amino acids. V dropped 6 bases and J dropped 3 bases, with 17 bases sitting between them.

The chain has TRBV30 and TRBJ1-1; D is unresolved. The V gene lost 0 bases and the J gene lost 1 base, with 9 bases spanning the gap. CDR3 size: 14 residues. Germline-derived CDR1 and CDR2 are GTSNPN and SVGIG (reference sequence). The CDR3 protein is CAWSVLLENTEAFF. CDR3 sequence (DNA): TGTGCCTGGAGTGTACTCTTAGAGAACACTGAAGCTTTCTTT.

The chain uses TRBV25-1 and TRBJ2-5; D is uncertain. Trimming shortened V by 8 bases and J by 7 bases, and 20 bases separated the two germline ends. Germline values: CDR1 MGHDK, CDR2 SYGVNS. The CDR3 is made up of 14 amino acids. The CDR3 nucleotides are TGTGCCAGCGCCCACCCGGGCTCCCAGAGGACCCAGTACTTC. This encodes CASAHPGSQRTQYF.

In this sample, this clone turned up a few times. The CDR3 DNA follows: TGTGCCAGCAGCGCCCGACAGGGGGGGACTGGCTACACCTTC. It is translated as CASSARQGGTGYTF. V is TRBV7-8 and J is TRBJ1-2; TRBD1 aligns across 9 bases. This CDR3 is 14 amino acids long. The germline V gene has CDR1 SGHVS and CDR2 FQNEAQ. V was pared by 5 bases and J by 7 bases, with 8 bases of the junction left unmatched.

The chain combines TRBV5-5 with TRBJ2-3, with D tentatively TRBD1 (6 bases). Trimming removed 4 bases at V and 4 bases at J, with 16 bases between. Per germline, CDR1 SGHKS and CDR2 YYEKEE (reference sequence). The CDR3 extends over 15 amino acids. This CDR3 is CASSRTGLEADTQYF. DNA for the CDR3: TGTGCCAGCAGCCGCACAGGGTTGGAGGCAGATACGCAGTATTTT.

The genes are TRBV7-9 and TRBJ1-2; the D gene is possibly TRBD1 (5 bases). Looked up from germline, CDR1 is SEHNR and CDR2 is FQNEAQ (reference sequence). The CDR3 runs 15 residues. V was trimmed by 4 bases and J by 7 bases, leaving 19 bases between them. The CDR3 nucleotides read TGTGCCAGCAGCTCCCGGAGGGGTCAATTTGGTGGCTACACCTTC. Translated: CASSSRRGQFGGYTF.

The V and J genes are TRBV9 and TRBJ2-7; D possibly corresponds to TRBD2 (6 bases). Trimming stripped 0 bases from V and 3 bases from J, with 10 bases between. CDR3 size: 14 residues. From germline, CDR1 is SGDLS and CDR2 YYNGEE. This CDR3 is CASSVGQGLYEQYF. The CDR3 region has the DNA TGTGCCAGCAGCGTAGGGCAGGGACTCTACGAGCAGTACTTC.

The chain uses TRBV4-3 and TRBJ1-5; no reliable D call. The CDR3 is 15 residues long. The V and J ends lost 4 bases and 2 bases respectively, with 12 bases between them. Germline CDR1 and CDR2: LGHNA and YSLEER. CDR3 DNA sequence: TGCGCCAGCAGCCCTCACTTCCGAGGCAATCAGCCCCAGCATTTT. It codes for CASSPHFRGNQPQHF.

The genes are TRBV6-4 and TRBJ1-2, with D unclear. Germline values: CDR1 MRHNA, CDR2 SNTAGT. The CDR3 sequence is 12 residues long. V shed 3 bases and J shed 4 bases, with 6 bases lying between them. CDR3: CASSENGYGYTF. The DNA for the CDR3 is TGTGCCAGCAGTGAAAACGGCTATGGCTACACCTTC.

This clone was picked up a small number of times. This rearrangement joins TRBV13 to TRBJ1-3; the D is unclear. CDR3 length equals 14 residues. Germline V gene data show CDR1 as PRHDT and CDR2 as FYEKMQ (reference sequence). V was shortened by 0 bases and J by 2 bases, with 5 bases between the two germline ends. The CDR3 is CASSLGKTGNTIYF. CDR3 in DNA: TGTGCCAGCAGCTTAGGCAAAACTGGAAACACCATATATTTT. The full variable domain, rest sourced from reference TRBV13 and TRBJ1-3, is AAGVIQSPRHLIKEKRETATLKCYPIPRHDTVYWYQQGPGQDPQFLISFYEKMQSDKGSIPDRFSAQQFSDYHSELNMSSLELGDSALYFCASSLGKTGNTIYFGEGSWLTVV.

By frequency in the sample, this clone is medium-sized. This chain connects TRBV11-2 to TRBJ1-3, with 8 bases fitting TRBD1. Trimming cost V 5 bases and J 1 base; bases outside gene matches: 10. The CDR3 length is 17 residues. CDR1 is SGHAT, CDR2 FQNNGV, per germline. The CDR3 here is CASSIRGRGVSGNTIYF. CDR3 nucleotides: TGTGCCAGCAGCATCAGGGGGCGAGGAGTATCTGGAAACACCATATATTTT.